This TCR beta chain was observed in a study of blood T cell repertoires in COVID-19. Study summary: The United States, Italy and Spain provided the acute and convalescent COVID-19 samples. PBMCs, B-cell-depleted T cells, or T cells provided the cDNA or gDNA that made up the material.

Germline CDR1 is SGHRS and CDR2 is YFSETQ. The junction had 4 bases not matched to a gene; V was cut back by 0 bases and J by 5 bases. The CDR3 consists of 17 residues. Libraries were prepared by immunoSEQ multiplex PCR; TCRdb keeps only in-frame clonotypes and omits some of them. The sample shows under 250,000 clones, 86% of them seen only once. Enrolment of Seattle patients took place during active infection, and they were followed longitudinally. This TCR came from a woman of 80 years or more with COVID-19, enrolled during active disease. This sequence joins TRBV5-1 and TRBJ2-3, with TRBD2 matching over 15 bases. The sequenced material came from peripheral blood. The CDR3 sequence: CASSLEGLAGGGDTQYF. CDR3 DNA: TGCGCCAGCAGCTTGGAGGGACTAGCGGGGGGTGGAGATACGCAGTATTTT.